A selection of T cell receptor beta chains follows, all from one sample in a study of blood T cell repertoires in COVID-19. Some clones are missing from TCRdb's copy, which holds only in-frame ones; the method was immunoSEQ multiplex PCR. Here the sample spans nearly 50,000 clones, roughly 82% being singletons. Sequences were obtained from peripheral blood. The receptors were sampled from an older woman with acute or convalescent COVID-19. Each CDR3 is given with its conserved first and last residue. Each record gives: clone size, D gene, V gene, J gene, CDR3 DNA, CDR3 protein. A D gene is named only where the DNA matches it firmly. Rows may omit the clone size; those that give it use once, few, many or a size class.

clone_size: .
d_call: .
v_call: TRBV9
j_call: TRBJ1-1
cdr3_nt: TGTGCCAGCAGCGTAGACGGGGTGATGAACACTGAAGCTTTCTTT
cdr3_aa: CASSVDGVMNTEAFF

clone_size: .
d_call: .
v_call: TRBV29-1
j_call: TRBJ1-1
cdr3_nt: TGCAGCGACAGAACCAGTTACACTGCGAACACTGAAGCTTTCTTT
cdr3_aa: CSDRTSYTANTEAFF

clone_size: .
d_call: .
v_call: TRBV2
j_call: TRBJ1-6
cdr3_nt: TGTGCCAGCAGTGAAGCGCTTCGCGTAAATTCACCCCTCCACTTT
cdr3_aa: CASSEALRVNSPLHF

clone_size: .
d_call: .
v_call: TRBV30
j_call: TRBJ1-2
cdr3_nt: TGTGCCTGGAGGGAGCCCCCTAACTATGGCTACACCTTC
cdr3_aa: CAWREPPNYGYTF

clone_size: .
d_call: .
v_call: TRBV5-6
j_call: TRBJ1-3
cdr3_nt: TGTGCCAGCAGCTTATCACATCTCTCTGGAAACACCATATATTTT
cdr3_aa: CASSLSHLSGNTIYF

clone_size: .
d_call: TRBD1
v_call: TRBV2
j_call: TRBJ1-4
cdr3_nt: TGTGCCAGCAGAGACAGGGGGCGGTTAAAACTGTTTTTT
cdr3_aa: CASRDRGRLKLFF

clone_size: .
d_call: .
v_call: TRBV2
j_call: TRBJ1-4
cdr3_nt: TGTGCCAGCAGTGAAGACAGCGAAAAACTGTTTTTT
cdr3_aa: CASSEDSEKLFF

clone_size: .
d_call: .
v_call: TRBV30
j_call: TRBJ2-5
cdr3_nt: TGTGCCTGGAGTGTAAGTGCGGGAAACCAAGAGACCCAGTACTTC
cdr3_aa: CAWSVSAGNQETQYF

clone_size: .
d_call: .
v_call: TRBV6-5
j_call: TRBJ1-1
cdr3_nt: TGTGCCAGCAGTTACGGGCAGTTGAACACTGAAGCTTTCTTT
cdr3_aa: CASSYGQLNTEAFF

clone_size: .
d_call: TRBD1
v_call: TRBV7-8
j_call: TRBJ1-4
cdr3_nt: TGTGCCAGCAGCCCGGGACAGGGAAATGAAAAACTGTTTTTT
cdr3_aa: CASSPGQGNEKLFF

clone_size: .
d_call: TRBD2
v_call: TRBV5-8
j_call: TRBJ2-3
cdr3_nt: TGTGCCAGCAGCTTGGCCTTTGCTAGCGGGGGGGCCACAGATACGCAGTATTTT
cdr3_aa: CASSLAFASGGATDTQYF

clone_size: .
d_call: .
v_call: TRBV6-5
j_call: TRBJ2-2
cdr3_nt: TGTGCCAGCGTCGACACAGGGTCCACCGGGGAGCTGTTTTTT
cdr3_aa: CASVDTGSTGELFF

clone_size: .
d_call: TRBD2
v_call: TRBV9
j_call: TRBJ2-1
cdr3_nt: TGTGCCAGCAGCGTAGGACCGGGACTAGCGGGAGGGGGATACAATGAGCAGTTCTTC
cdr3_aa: CASSVGPGLAGGGYNEQFF

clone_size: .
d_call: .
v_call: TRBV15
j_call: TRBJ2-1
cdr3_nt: TGTGCCACCAGCAGAGAACTAGCACAGGAGCAGTTCTTC
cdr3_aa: CATSRELAQEQFF

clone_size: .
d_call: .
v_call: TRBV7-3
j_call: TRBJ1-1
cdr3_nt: TGTGCCAGCAGCTTGTCAGGATCGCAGAGATACACTGAAGCTTTCTTT
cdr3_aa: CASSLSGSQRYTEAFF

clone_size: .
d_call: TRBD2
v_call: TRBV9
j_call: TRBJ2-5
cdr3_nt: TGTGCCAGCAGCGTAGGAGCGACTAGCGGCCAAGAGACCCAGTACTTC
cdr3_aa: CASSVGATSGQETQYF

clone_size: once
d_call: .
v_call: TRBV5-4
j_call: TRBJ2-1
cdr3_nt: TGTGCCAGCAGCTTGTCATGGGTCAGGAATGAGCAGTTCTTC
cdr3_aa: CASSLSWVRNEQFF

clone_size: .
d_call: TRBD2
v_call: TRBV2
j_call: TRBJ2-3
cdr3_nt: TGTGCCAGCCAGCGGGAGATCTCAGATACGCAGTATTTT
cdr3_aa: CASQREISDTQYF

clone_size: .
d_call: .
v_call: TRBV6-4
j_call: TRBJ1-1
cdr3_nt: TGTGCCAGCAGTCAGGGGCAGAACACTGAAGCTTTCTTT
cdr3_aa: CASSQGQNTEAFF

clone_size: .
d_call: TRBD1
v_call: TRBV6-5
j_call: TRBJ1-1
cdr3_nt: TGTGCCAGCAAAAGGGACAGCTCGAACACTGAAGCTTTCTTT
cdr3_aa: CASKRDSSNTEAFF

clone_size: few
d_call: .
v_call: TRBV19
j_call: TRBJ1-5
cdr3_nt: TGTGACTCTTATAGCAATCAGCCCCAGCATTTT
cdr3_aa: CDSYSNQPQHF

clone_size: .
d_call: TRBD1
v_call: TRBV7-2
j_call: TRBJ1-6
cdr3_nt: TGTGCCAGCAGCTACTCGTTGACAGGGGATTCACCCCTCCACTTT
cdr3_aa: CASSYSLTGDSPLHF

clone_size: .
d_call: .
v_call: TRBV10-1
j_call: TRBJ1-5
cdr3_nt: TGCGCCAGCAGTGAGTCGACGAGGGAGGAAAATCAGCCCCAGCATTTT
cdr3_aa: CASSESTREENQPQHF

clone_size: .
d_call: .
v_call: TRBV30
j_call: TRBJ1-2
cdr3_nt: TGTGCCTCCTCATACCCCTTGGCGGCTTTGCGTGGCTACACCTTC
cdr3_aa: CASSYPLAALRGYTF

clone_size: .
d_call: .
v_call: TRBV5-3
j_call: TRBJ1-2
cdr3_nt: TGTGCCAGAAGCTTTAACGCAGGGGATTTTTTCCAGGGAGGCTACACCTTC
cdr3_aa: CARSFNAGDFFQGGYTF

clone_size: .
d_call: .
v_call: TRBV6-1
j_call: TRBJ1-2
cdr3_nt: TGTGCCAGCAGTGATTATTCTTTTGATGGCTACACCTTC
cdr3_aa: CASSDYSFDGYTF

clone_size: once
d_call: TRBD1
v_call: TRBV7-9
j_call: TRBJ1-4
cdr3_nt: TGTGCCAGCAGCCCAGGGACAGTGGGCGAAAAACTGTTTTTT
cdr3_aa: CASSPGTVGEKLFF

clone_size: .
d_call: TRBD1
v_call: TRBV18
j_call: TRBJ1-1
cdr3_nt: TGTGCCAGCTCACTAAACCGACAGGGCGGGGCTGAAGCTTTCTTT
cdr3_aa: CASSLNRQGGAEAFF

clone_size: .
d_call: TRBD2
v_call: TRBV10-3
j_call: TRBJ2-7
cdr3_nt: TGTGCCATCAGTGAGTCAATTGCGGGAGGCTCCTACGAGCAGTACTTC
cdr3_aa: CAISESIAGGSYEQYF

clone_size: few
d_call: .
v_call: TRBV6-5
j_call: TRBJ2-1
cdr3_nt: TGTGCCAGCAGGCGTCCCCTCAATGAGCAGTTCTTC
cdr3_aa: CASRRPLNEQFF

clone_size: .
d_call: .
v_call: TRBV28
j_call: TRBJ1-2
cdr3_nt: TGTGCCAGCAGACAGGGAACTAACTATGGCTACACCTTC
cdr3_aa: CASRQGTNYGYTF

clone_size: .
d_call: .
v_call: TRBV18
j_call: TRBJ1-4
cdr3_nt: TGTGCCAGCTCACCGAGCGGGTTGTTTGAAAAACTGTTTTTT
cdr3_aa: CASSPSGLFEKLFF

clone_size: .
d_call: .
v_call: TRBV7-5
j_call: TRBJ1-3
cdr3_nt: TGTGCCAGAAGCTTATGTCGAGACTCTGGAAACACCATATATTTT
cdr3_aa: CARSLCRDSGNTIYF

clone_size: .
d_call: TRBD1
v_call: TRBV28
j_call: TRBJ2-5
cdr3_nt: TGTGCCAGCAGTTTAATGGGACAGGGGGCTGAGACCCAGTACTTC
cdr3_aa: CASSLMGQGAETQYF

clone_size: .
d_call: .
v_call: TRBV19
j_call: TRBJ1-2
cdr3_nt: TGTGCCAGTAGTATTGCGGGGCCTGGCTATGGCTACACCTTC
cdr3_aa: CASSIAGPGYGYTF

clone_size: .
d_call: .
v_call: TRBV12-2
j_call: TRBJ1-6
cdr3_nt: TGTGCAAGTCGCTTAGTGGACAGGGGCAGCCCACCCCTCCACTTT
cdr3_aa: CASRLVDRGSPPLHF

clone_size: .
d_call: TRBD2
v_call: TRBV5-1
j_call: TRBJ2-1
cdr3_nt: TGCGCCAGCCGGAGAGGGACTAGCGGGACCGATGAGCAGTTCTTC
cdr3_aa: CASRRGTSGTDEQFF

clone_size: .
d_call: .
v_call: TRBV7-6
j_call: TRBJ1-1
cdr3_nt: TGTGCCAGCAGCACCCGACAGAGAAGGGGGAACACTGAAGCTTTCTTT
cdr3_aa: CASSTRQRRGNTEAFF

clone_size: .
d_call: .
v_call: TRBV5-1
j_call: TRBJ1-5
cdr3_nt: TGCGCCAGCAGTCGGGGTAGCAATCAGCCCCAGCATTTT
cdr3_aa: CASSRGSNQPQHF

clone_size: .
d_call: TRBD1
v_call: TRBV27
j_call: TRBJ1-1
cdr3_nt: TGTGCCAGCAGTGCTCGACAGGGAATCACTGAAGCTTTCTTT
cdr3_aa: CASSARQGITEAFF

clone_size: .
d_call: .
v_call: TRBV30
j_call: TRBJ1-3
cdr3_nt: TGTGCCTGGAGTGCCCAACAAGGAGTAGCTGGAAACACCATATATTTT
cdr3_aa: CAWSAQQGVAGNTIYF

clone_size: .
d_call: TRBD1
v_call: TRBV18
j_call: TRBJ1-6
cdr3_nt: TGTGCCAGCTCTGGGGGGACAGATAATTCACCCCTCCACTTT
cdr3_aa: CASSGGTDNSPLHF

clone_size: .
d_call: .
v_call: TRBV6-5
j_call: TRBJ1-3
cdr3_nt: TGTGCCAGCAGTTACAATTGGAGGGGCACAGGAAACACCATATATTTT
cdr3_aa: CASSYNWRGTGNTIYF

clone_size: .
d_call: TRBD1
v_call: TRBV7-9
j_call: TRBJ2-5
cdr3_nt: TGTGCCAGCAGCCGGACAGGGTCGTACCAAGAGACCCAGTACTTC
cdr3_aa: CASSRTGSYQETQYF

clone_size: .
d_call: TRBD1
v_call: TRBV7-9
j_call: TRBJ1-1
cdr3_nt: TGTGCCAGCAGCTCTGACAGGGTGAACACTGAAGCTTTCTTT
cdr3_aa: CASSSDRVNTEAFF

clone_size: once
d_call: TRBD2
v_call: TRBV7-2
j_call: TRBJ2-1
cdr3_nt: TGTGCCAGCAGCTTTATTTTAGCGGGGGGAAACAATGAGCAGTTCTTC
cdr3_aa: CASSFILAGGNNEQFF

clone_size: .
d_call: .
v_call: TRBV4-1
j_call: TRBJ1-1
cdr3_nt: TGCGCCAGCAGCCTAAGACGTCGGCAGGGGATCACTGAAGCTTTCTTT
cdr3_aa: CASSLRRRQGITEAFF

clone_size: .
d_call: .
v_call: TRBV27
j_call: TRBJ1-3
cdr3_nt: TGTGCCAGCAGTAGCCTTTTCCCCTCTGGAAACACCATATATTTT
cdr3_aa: CASSSLFPSGNTIYF

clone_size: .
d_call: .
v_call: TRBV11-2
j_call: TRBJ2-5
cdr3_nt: TGTGCCAGCAGCCCGGATAGCCCGCAAGAGACCCAGTACTTC
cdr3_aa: CASSPDSPQETQYF

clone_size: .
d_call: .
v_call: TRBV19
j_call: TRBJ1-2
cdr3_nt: TGTGCCAGTGGGGAGTTCTCTGGCCCTAACTATGGCTACACCTTC
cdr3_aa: CASGEFSGPNYGYTF

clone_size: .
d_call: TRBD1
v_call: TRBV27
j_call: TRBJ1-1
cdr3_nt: TGTGCCAGCAGTTTCCGGACAGGGAACACTGAAGCTTTCTTT
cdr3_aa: CASSFRTGNTEAFF

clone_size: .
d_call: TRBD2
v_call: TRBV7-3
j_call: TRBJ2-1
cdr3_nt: TGTGCCAGCAGCCCACTAGCGTTCACTAGCGTAACCCGGGTTGAGCAGTTCTTC
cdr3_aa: CASSPLAFTSVTRVEQFF

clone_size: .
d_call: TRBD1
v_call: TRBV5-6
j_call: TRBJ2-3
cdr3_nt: TGTGCCAGCAGCCCTTTAGGGACAGGGGGGGCCACAGATACGCAGTATTTT
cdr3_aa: CASSPLGTGGATDTQYF

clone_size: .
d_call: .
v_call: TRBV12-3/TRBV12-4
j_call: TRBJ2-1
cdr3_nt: TGTGCCAGCACCATTCCTCCCGGGGAGCAGTTCTTC
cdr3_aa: CASTIPPGEQFF

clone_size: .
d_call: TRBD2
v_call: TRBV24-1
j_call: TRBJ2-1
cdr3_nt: TGTGCCACCAGTGATCCTATAGCGGGGGCTGGCAATGAGCAGTTCTTC
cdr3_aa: CATSDPIAGAGNEQFF